Listed below are T cell receptor beta chains from one sample, sequenced in a study of cytomegalovirus exposure and HLA in healthy donors. Assay: immunoSEQ multiplex PCR; the TCRdb copy retains only in-frame clones and omits some. The sample consists of tens of thousands of clones, approximately 80% of them appearing once. The specimen sequenced was PBMCs. Receptors were obtained from a woman younger than 35 in good health and CMV-seropositive. The CDR3 runs from the conserved cysteine through the conserved F or W. A D gene is named only where the DNA matches it firmly. The size field is filled for only some rows; it gives once, few, many or a size class.

abundance	d_gene	v_gene	j_gene	CDR3nt	CDR3aa
NA	TRBD1	TRBV30	TRBJ2-3	TGTGCCTGGGTAAAAGGGGGCCGAAACACAGATACGCAGTATTTT	CAWVKGGRNTDTQYF
NA	NA	TRBV7-2	TRBJ1-2	TGTGCCAGCAGCTTAGGTCGTCGGTCAGAAGACAGCTACACCTTC	CASSLGRRSEDSYTF
NA	NA	TRBV2	TRBJ2-3	TGTGCCAGCAGGGGGCAGTCCACAGATACGCAGTATTTT	CASRGQSTDTQYF
NA	TRBD2	TRBV19	TRBJ2-7	TGTGCCAGTAGTATAGATTCGGCTAGCGGGAGTCTTATCGACGAGCAGTACTTC	CASSIDSASGSLIDEQYF
NA	TRBD2	TRBV15	TRBJ2-5	TGTGCCACCAGCAGAGCAGGCCCGGGGGGGCTAGAGACCCAGTACTTC	CATSRAGPGGLETQYF
NA	TRBD2	TRBV9	TRBJ2-1	TGTGCCAGCAGCCCCTGGGGGAGCGGGGGGTCTTACAATGAGCAGTTCTTC	CASSPWGSGGSYNEQFF
few	NA	TRBV5-6	TRBJ1-1	TGTGCCAGCAGCTTAGTGGGCCCCACTGAAGCTTTCTTT	CASSLVGPTEAFF
once	NA	TRBV14	TRBJ2-5	TGTGCCAGCTCCCGGTCCCAAGAGACCCAGTACTTC	CASSRSQETQYF
NA	TRBD1	TRBV25-1	TRBJ1-4	TGTGCCAGCAGTGAACGAACCGGGACAGGGGATGAAAAACTGTTTTTT	CASSERTGTGDEKLFF
NA	TRBD1	TRBV18	TRBJ2-7	TGTGCCAGCTCACCACCGATCGGGACAGGGTTGTTCTACGAGCAGTACTTC	CASSPPIGTGLFYEQYF
NA	NA	TRBV5-6	TRBJ2-3	TGTGCCAGCACGGGGGTAGTTGACGATACGCAGTATTTT	CASTGVVDDTQYF
NA	TRBD1	TRBV28	TRBJ1-2	TGTGCCACCTCGGGACAGGGACTAAATGGCTACACCTTC	CATSGQGLNGYTF
once	NA	TRBV5-4	TRBJ2-3	TGTGCCAGCAGCTTACCCAGGGTTGATACGCAGTATTTT	CASSLPRVDTQYF
NA	TRBD2	TRBV6-5	TRBJ2-7	TGTGCCAGCAGTTACTCGTTGAGCGGGGTACCTAACGAGCAGTACTTC	CASSYSLSGVPNEQYF
NA	NA	TRBV9	TRBJ2-1	TGTGCCAGCAGCCCTTTGAGGGCTAGCGTTGCCTACAATGAGCAGTTCTTC	CASSPLRASVAYNEQFF
NA	TRBD2	TRBV28	TRBJ2-7	TGTGCCAGCAACGGGGGGGGTAAAACCTACGAGCAGTACTTC	CASNGGGKTYEQYF
NA	TRBD2	TRBV5-4	TRBJ2-1	TGTGCCAGCAGCGGGGGGGGGCTAGCGGGAGTTAATGAGCAGTTCTTC	CASSGGGLAGVNEQFF
NA	TRBD2	TRBV25-1	TRBJ2-3	TGTGCCAGCAGTGAGCCCGGGACTAGAACGCAGTATTTT	CASSEPGTRTQYF
NA	NA	TRBV4-1	TRBJ2-3	TGCGCCAGCAGCCAAGGTTTGCGGGATGGCACAGATACGCAGTATTTT	CASSQGLRDGTDTQYF
NA	TRBD2	TRBV19	TRBJ2-2	TGTGCCAGTAATCAACTAGCGGGAAACACCGGGGAGCTGTTTTTT	CASNQLAGNTGELFF
once	NA	TRBV28	TRBJ2-7	TGTGCCAGCAGGCAAGCCGGCGAGCAGTACTTC	CASRQAGEQYF
NA	NA	TRBV21-1	TRBJ2-2	TGTGCCAGCAGCAATAGCGGGGAGCTGTTTTTT	CASSNSGELFF
NA	TRBD1	TRBV7-8	TRBJ1-1	TGTGCCAGCAGCTTTGGGACAGTCCCTGAAGCTTTCTTT	CASSFGTVPEAFF
NA	NA	TRBV14	TRBJ2-5	TGTGCCAGCAGCCAAGTCGAAGAGACCCAGTACTTC	CASSQVEETQYF
NA	TRBD1	TRBV27	TRBJ2-1	TGTGCCAGCAGCCTGACAGGGGGCCCCTACAATGAGCAGTTCTTC	CASSLTGGPYNEQFF
few	TRBD1	TRBV5-1	TRBJ2-6	TGCGCCAGCAGCTTGGAAGCAGGGGGCGTATCAATGACTGGGGCCAACGTCCTGACTTTC	CASSLEAGGVSMTGANVLTF
NA	TRBD1	TRBV29-1	TRBJ1-1	TGCAGCGTTGAAGGACAGGGGGATTTATTCACTGAAGCTTTCTTT	CSVEGQGDLFTEAFF
NA	NA	TRBV5-4	TRBJ2-3	TGTGCCAGCAGCTTCCCAGGTTACACAGATACGCAGTATTTT	CASSFPGYTDTQYF
NA	TRBD2	TRBV5-1	TRBJ2-1	TGCGCCAGCAGCCCTAGCGGGGTTAACAATGAGCAGTTCTTC	CASSPSGVNNEQFF
NA	NA	TRBV7-9	TRBJ1-1	TGTTCCAGCAGCTTAGGGGGGGGGAACACTGAAGCTTTCTTT	CSSSLGGGNTEAFF
NA	TRBD1	TRBV18	TRBJ2-7	TGTGCCAGCTCACCGGGACAGGGGGCCGAGCAGTACTTC	CASSPGQGAEQYF
NA	TRBD1	TRBV25-1	TRBJ1-6	TGTGCCAGCAGTGAGGGGGACAGGGTTCGGGGGGGTTCACCCCTCCACTTT	CASSEGDRVRGGSPLHF
NA	NA	TRBV4-1	TRBJ2-3	TGCGCCAGCAGCCAAAGAGCCGGTCGTGGAGATGGCACAGATACGCAGTATTTT	CASSQRAGRGDGTDTQYF
NA	TRBD2	TRBV6-1	TRBJ2-5	TGTGCCAGCAGTGGCGGACGACTAGCGGGGTGGGAGACCCAGTACTTC	CASSGGRLAGWETQYF
NA	TRBD1	TRBV5-1	TRBJ1-2	TGCGCCAGCAGCCCAACCTCCCGGGACAGGGGGAGATTTGGCTACACCTTC	CASSPTSRDRGRFGYTF
NA	TRBD2	TRBV11-2	TRBJ2-3	TGTGCCAGCAGCTCCTATAGCGGGAGCACAGATACGCAGTATTTT	CASSSYSGSTDTQYF
NA	NA	TRBV25-1	TRBJ2-7	TGTGCCAGCACCTTCAGTCGGGGTGGATCCTACGAGCAGTACTTC	CASTFSRGGSYEQYF
NA	TRBD1	TRBV19	TRBJ2-6	TGTGCCAGTAGACGGGGATCACCGGGACAGGCTTTCTCTGGGGCCAACGTCCTGACTTTC	CASRRGSPGQAFSGANVLTF
NA	TRBD2	TRBV2	TRBJ2-2	TGTGCCGCGGACCTAGCGGGAGAGGGGAACACCGGGGAGCTGTTTTTT	CAADLAGEGNTGELFF
NA	TRBD2	TRBV6-1	TRBJ2-7	TGTGCCAGCATCCCCTGGCTAGCGGTGACTTACGAGCAGTACTTC	CASIPWLAVTYEQYF
NA	NA	TRBV11-3	TRBJ2-1	TGTGCCAGCAGCTTCAGGGACTCAGAGCAGTTCTTC	CASSFRDSEQFF
NA	TRBD1	TRBV5-1	TRBJ2-1	TGCGCCAGCAGCGATTCCGGGACAGGCGGTAGTGAGCAGTTCTTC	CASSDSGTGGSEQFF